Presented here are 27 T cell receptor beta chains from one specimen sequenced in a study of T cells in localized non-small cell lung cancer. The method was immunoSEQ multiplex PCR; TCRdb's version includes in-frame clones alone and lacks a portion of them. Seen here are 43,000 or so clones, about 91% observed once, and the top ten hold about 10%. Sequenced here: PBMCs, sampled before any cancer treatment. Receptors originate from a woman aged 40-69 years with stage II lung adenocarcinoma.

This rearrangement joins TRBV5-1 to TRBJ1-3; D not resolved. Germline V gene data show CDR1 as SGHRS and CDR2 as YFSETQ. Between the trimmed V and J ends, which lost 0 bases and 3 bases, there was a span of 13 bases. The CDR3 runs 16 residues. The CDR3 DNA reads TGCGCCAGCAGCTTGGTGGGGATGGCGGATGGAAACACCATATATTTT. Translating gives CASSLVGMADGNTIYF. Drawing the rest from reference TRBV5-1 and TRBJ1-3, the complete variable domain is KAGVTQTPRYLIKTRGQQVTLSCSPISGHRSVSWYQQTPGQGLQFLFEYFSETQRNKGNFPGRFSGRQFSNSRSEMNVSTLELGDSALYLCASSLVGMADGNTIYFGEGSWLTVV.

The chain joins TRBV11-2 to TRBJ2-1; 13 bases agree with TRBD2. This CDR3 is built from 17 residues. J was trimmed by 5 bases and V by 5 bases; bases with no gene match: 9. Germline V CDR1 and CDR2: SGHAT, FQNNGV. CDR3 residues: CASSPGTSGRVNNEQFF. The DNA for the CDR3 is TGTGCCAGCAGCCCAGGTACTAGCGGGAGGGTCAACAATGAGCAGTTCTTC.

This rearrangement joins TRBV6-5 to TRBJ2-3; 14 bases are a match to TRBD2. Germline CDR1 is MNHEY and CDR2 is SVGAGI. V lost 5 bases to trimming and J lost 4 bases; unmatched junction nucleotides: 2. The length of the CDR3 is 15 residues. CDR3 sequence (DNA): TGTGCCAGCAGTCTGACTAGCGGGAGGGCAGATACGCAGTATTTT. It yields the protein CASSLTSGRADTQYF.

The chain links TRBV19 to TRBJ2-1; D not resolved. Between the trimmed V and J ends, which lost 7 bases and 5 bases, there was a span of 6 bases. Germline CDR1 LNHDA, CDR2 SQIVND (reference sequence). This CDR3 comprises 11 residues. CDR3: CASTAHNEQFF. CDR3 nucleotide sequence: TGTGCCAGTACCGCCCACAATGAGCAGTTCTTC.

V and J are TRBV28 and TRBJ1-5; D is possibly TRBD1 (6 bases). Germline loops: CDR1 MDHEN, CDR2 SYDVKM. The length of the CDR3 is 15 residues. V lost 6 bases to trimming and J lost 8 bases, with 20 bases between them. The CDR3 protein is CASSPLPQGREPQHF. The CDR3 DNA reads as TGTGCCAGCAGCCCCCTCCCCCAGGGGCGAGAGCCCCAGCATTTT.

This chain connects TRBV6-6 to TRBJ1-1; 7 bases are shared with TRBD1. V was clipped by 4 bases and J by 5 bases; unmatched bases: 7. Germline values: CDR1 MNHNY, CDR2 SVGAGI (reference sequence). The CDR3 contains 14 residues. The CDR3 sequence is CASSSTGPGTEAFF. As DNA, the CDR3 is TGTGCCAGCAGTTCGACAGGGCCGGGGACTGAAGCTTTCTTT.

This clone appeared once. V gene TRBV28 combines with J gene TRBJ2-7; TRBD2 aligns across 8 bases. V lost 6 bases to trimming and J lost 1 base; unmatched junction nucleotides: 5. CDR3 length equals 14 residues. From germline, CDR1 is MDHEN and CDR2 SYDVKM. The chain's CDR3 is CASSSAGESYEQYF. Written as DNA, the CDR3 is TGTGCCAGCAGCTCAGCGGGGGAGTCCTACGAGCAGTACTTC.

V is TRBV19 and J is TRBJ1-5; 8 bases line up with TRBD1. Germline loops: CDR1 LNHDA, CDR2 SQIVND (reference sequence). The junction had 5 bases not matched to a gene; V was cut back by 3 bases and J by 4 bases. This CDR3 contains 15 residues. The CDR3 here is CASSIRTGHNQPQHF. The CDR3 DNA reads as TGTGCCAGTAGTATCCGGACAGGGCATAATCAGCCCCAGCATTTT. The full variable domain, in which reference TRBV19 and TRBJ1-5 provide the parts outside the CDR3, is DGGITQSPKYLFRKEGQNVTLSCEQNLNHDAMYWYRQDPGQGLRLIYYSQIVNDFQKGDIAEGYSVSREKKESFPLTVTSAQKNPTAFYLCASSIRTGHNQPQHFGDGTRLSIL.

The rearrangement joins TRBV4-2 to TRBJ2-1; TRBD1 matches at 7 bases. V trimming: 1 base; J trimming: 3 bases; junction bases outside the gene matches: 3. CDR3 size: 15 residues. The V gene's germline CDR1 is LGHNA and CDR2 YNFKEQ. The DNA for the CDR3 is TGTGCCAGCAGCCAAGTACAGGGGAACTACAATGAGCAGTTCTTC. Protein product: CASSQVQGNYNEQFF.

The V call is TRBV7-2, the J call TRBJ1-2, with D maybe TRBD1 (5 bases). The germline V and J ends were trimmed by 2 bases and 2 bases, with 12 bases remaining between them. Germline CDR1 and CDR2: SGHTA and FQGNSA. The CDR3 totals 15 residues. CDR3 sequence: CASSLSGGGNYGYTF. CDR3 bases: TGTGCCAGCAGCTTATCAGGCGGGGGGAACTATGGCTACACCTTC.

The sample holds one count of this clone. CDR3 DNA sequence: TGTGCCAGCAGTTTAGGCAGGGGGCAAGGAGCGTACGGCTACACCTTC. Its protein product is CASSLGRGQGAYGYTF. The rearrangement joins TRBV27 to TRBJ1-2; the match to TRBD1 covers 8 bases. Germline V CDR1 and CDR2: MNHEY, SMNVEV (reference sequence). After removal of 2 bases from V and 8 bases from J, the junction contained 13 bases not matched to a gene. The CDR3 runs 16 residues.

This CDR3 reads CASSELGRHNEQFF. DNA of the CDR3: TGTGCCAGCAGTGAACTGGGCCGGCACAATGAGCAGTTCTTC. The chain links TRBV6-1 to TRBJ2-1; D unresolved. With 2 bases removed from V and 5 bases from J, the gap between germline ends came to 10 bases. This CDR3 contains 14 residues. Germline CDR1 is MNHNS and CDR2 is SASEGT.

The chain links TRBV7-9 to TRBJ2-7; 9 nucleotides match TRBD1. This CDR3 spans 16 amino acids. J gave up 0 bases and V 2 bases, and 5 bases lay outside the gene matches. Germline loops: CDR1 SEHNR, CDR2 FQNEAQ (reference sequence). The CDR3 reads CASSLIGTGSSYEQYF. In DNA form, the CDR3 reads TGTGCCAGCAGCTTAATTGGGACAGGGAGCTCCTACGAGCAGTACTTC.

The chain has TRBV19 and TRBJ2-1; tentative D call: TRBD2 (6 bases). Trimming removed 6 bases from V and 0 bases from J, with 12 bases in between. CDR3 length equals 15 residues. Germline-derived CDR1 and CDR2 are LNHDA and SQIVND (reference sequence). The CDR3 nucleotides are TGTGCCAGTAGCTCTACCGGGAGCTCCTACAATGAGCAGTTCTTC. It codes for CASSSTGSSYNEQFF.

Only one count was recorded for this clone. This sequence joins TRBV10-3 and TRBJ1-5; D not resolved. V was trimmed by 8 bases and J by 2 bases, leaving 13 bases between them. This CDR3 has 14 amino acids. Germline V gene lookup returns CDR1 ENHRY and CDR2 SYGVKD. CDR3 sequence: CAISLLGGNQPQHF. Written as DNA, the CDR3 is TGTGCCATCTCCCTCTTAGGCGGCAATCAGCCCCAGCATTTT.

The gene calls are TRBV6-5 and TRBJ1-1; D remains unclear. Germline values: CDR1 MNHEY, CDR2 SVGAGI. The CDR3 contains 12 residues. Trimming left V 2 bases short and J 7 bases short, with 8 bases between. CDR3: CASSYLGYEAFF. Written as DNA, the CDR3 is TGTGCCAGCAGTTACCTCGGCTATGAAGCTTTCTTT.

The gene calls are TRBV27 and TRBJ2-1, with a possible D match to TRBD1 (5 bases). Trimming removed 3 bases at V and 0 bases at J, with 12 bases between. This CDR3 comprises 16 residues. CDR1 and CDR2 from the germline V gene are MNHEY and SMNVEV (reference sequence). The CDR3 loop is CASSFRVSSSYNEQFF. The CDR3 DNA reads TGTGCCAGCAGTTTCAGGGTCTCGAGCTCCTACAATGAGCAGTTCTTC.

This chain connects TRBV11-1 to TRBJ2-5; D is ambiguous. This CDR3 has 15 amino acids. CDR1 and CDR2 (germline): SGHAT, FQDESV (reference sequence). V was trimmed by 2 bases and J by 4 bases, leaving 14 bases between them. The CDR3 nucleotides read TGTGCCAGCAGCTTAACGGGCAGGAAGGCAGAGACCCAGTACTTC. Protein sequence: CASSLTGRKAETQYF.

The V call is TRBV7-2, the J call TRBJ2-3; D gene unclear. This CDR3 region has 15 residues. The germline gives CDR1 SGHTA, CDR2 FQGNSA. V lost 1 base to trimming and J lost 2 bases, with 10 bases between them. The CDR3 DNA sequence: TGTGCCAGCAGCTTAGTAACTGCTTTCACAGATACGCAGTATTTT. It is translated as CASSLVTAFTDTQYF.

CDR3: CASSLWTAASTDTQYF. DNA of the CDR3: TGTGCCAGCAGCTTGTGGACAGCCGCTAGCACAGATACGCAGTATTTT. V gene TRBV5-8 combines with J gene TRBJ2-3, with D perhaps matching TRBD1 (6 bases). V lost 1 base and J 0 bases, leaving 12 bases between the germline ends. This CDR3 region has 16 residues. Germline V gives CDR1 SGHTS, CDR2 YDEGEE.

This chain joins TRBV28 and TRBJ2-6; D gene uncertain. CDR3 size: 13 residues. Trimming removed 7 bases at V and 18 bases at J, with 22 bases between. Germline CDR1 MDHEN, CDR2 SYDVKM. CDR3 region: CASTPGAHLPWTF. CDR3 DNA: TGTGCCAGCACCCCAGGCGCTCATCTACCCTGGACTTTC.

DNA of the CDR3: TGTGCCAGTAGTACGACAGGGGGCGATGAAAAACTGTTTTTT. It encodes CASSTTGGDEKLFF. The V and J genes are TRBV19 and TRBJ1-4; 10 nucleotides agree with TRBD1. Germline CDR1 LNHDA, CDR2 SQIVND (reference sequence). V dropped 4 bases and J dropped 6; count of bases not matched to a gene: 2. The CDR3 spans 14 residues.

CDR3 nucleotides: TGTGCCAGTCAGAGAGGACAGGAGAATTCACCCCTCCACTTT. Translation gives CASQRGQENSPLHF. This sequence joins TRBV19 and TRBJ1-6, with TRBD1 identical over 7 bases. V lost 8 bases and J lost 7; bases outside the gene matches: 8. The CDR3 contains 14 residues. The germline CDR1 and CDR2 sequences are LNHDA and SQIVND (reference sequence).

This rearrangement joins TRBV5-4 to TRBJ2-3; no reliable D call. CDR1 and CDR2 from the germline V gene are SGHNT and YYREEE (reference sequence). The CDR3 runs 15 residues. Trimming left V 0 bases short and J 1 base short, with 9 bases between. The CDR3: CASSLDPSGTDTQYF. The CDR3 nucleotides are TGTGCCAGCAGCTTGGACCCGAGCGGCACAGATACGCAGTATTTT.

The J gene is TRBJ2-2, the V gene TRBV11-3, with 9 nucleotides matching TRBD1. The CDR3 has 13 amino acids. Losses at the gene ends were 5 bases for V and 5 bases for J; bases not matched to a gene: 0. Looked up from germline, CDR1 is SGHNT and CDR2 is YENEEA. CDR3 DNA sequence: TGTGCCAGCAGCGGACAGGGGACCGGGGAGCTGTTTTTT. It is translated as CASSGQGTGELFF. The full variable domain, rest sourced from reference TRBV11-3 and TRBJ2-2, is EAGVVQSPRYKIIEKKQPVAFWCNPISGHNTLYWYLQNLGQGPELLIRYENEEAVDDSQLPKDRFSAERLKGVDSTLKIQPAELGDSAVYLCASSGQGTGELFFGEGSRLTVL.

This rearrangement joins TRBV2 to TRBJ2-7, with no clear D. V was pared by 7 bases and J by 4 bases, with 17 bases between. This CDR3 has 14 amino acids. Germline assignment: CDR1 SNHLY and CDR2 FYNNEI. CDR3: CASNPFGWSYEQYF. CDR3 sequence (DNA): TGTGCCAGCAATCCTTTTGGATGGAGTTACGAGCAGTACTTC.

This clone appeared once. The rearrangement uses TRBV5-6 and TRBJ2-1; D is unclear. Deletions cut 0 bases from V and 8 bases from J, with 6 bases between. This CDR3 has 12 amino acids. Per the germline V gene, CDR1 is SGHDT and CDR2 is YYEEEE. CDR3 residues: CASSLGGYEQFF. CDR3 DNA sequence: TGTGCCAGCAGCTTGGGTGGGTATGAGCAGTTCTTC.